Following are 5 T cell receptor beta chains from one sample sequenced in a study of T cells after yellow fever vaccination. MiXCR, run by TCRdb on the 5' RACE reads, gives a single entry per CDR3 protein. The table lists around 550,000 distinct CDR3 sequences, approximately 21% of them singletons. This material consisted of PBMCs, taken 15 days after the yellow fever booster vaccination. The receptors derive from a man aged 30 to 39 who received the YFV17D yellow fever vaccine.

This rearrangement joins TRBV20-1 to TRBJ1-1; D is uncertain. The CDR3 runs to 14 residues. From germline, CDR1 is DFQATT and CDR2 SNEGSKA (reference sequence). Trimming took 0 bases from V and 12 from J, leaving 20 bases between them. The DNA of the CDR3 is TGCAGTGCTAGAGATATACGGGGAGGGAGCGAACCTTTCTTT. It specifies CSARDIRGGSEPFF.

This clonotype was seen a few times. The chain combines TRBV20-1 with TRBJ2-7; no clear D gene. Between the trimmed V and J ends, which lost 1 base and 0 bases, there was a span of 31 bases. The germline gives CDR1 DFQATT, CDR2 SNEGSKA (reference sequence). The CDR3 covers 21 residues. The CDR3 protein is CSARGQPIANPVRSFSYEQYF. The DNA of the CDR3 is TGCAGTGCTAGAGGGCAACCCATCGCGAATCCCGTGCGAAGTTTCTCCTACGAGCAGTACTTC.

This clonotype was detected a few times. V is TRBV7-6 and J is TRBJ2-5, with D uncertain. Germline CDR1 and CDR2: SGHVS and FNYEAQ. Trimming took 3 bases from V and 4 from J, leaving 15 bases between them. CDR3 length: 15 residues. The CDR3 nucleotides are TGTGCCAGCAGCTTCTCTCCCATCGTGGGAGAGACCCAGTACTTC. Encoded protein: CASSFSPIVGETQYF.

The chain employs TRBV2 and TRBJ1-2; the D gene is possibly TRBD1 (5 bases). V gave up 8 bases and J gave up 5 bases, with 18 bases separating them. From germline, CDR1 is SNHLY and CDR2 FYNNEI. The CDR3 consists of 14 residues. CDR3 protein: CASVGPTASYGYTF. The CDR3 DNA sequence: TGTGCCAGCGTGGGCCCGACAGCCTCGTATGGCTACACCTTC.

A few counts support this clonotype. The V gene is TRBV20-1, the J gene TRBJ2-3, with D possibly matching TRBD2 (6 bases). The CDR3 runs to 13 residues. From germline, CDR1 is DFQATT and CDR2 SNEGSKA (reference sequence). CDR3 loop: CSQMDRGVDTQYF. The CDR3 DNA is TGCAGCCAAATGGACCGCGGGGTAGATACGCAGTATTTT.